This T cell receptor (beta chain) was obtained from a study of blood T cell repertoires in COVID-19. Study overall: Italy, Spain and the United States were the sources of the convalescent and acute COVID-19 samples. In each case, the material was cDNA or gDNA derived from T cells, B-cell-depleted T cells, or PBMCs.

Original processing notes: Estimation of nucleated cell counts was performed using reference gene primer amplification. Repertoires were generated with immunoSEQ multiplex PCR, while TCRdb's copy carries only in-frame clones and drops some. That table is the source of V, J and clone size, and D and trimming were worked out from the DNA. The sample consists of about 190,000 clones, 65% to 80% of them appearing once. This clone was seen a few times. V lost 4 bases, J lost 0 bases, and 14 bases lay in between. The germline V gene encodes CDR1 SGHRS and CDR2 YFSETQ. CDR3 length: 16 residues. Sample: peripheral blood. The clonotype comes from a woman between 45 and 60 years old with acute or convalescent COVID-19. The chain uses TRBV5-1 and TRBJ2-1, with D possibly TRBD1 on 6 matching bases. CDR3 residues: CASSPKQGSSYNEQFF. The CDR3 DNA sequence: TGCGCCAGCAGCCCAAAACAGGGAAGCTCCTACAATGAGCAGTTCTTC.